Following are 14 T cell receptor beta chains from one sample sequenced in a study of cytomegalovirus exposure and HLA in healthy donors. In the PCR, 60 Vbeta and 13 Jbeta primers were used. TCRdb's table, derived via immunoSEQ multiplex PCR, lists solely in-frame clones and lacks some. Of 65,000 to 100,000 clones detected, more than 70% appear once; the ten largest clones hold roughly 2%. The sample consisted of PBMCs. These receptors came from a man aged 35 to 55 in good health and CMV-seronegative.

The J gene is TRBJ2-3, the V gene TRBV5-1; D not certain. The germline V and J ends were trimmed by 1 base and 2 bases, with 8 bases remaining between them. Germline-derived CDR1 and CDR2 are SGHRS and YFSETQ. The CDR3 extends over 14 amino acids. The CDR3 sequence is CASSLPDSTDTQYF. The CDR3 DNA sequence: TGCGCCAGCAGCTTGCCAGACTCCACAGATACGCAGTATTTT.

This chain uses TRBV15 with TRBJ2-7; 7 bases map to TRBD1. Unmatched junction bases numbered 7, after V lost 3 bases and J lost 2 bases. Germline lookup yields CDR1 LNHNV and CDR2 YYDKDF (reference sequence). This CDR3 has 15 amino acids. Here the CDR3 DNA reads TGTGCCACCAGCAGGGGGACAGTTCCCCCCTACGAGCAGTACTTC. It translates to CATSRGTVPPYEQYF.

The rearrangement joins TRBV6-1 to TRBJ1-5; TRBD1 is a possible D gene (5 bases). This CDR3 region has 15 residues. V was trimmed by 3 bases and J by 0 bases, leaving 9 bases between them. CDR1 and CDR2 (germline): MNHNS, SASEGT. The DNA for the CDR3 is TGTGCCAGCAGTGATGGGGCGTATAGCAATCAGCCCCAGCATTTT. As protein: CASSDGAYSNQPQHF.

The CDR3 DNA reads TGCAGTGCTAGCCACACAGATACGCAGTATTTT. Its protein product is CSASHTDTQYF. J is TRBJ2-3 and V is TRBV20-1; D not certain. The germline CDR1 and CDR2 sequences are DFQATT and SNEGSKA (reference sequence). Trimming took off 3 bases at V and 2 bases at J, with 3 bases between the two ends. CDR3 length: 11 amino acids.

This clone was observed a single time. This chain connects TRBV5-4 to TRBJ2-1, with a weak D call TRBD2 (6 bases). Trimming shortened V by 4 bases and J by 3 bases, and 17 bases separated the two germline ends. The CDR3 consists of 16 residues. Germline assignment: CDR1 SGHNT and CDR2 YYREEE (reference sequence). In DNA, the CDR3 is TGTGCCAGCAGCCTCCGTGGGGGAGGAGGCTACAATGAGCAGTTCTTC. It specifies CASSLRGGGGYNEQFF.

This chain links TRBV29-1 with TRBJ2-1; 16 bases are a match to TRBD2. Germline V CDR1 and CDR2: SQVTM, ANQGSEA. Germline trimming cut 6 bases from V and 4 bases from J; bases unmatched to any gene: 9. The CDR3 has 17 residues. The CDR3 coding sequence is TGCAGCGTCGCGGGACTAGCGGGAGGGCCGGTGTACAATGAGCAGTTCTTC. Residues: CSVAGLAGGPVYNEQFF.

This chain connects TRBV7-9 to TRBJ2-5, with 15 bases aligning to TRBD2. With 1 base clipped from V and 4 bases from J, the junction kept 4 bases outside the gene matches. The germline V gene encodes CDR1 SEHNR and CDR2 FQNEAQ (reference sequence). The CDR3 spans 17 residues. The DNA for the CDR3 is TGTGCCAGCAGCTTAGGAGGACTAGCGGGAGGGTCAGAGACCCAGTACTTC. Translating gives CASSLGGLAGGSETQYF.

V is TRBV19 and J is TRBJ1-5; no reliable D call. The CDR3 runs 17 residues. V was shortened by 5 bases and J by 2 bases, with 19 bases between the two germline ends. Germline V CDR1 and CDR2: LNHDA, SQIVND (reference sequence). As DNA, the CDR3 is TGTGCCAGTAGTCCTGGGCGGGCGAATAGTGGCAATCAGCCCCAGCATTTT. Translated: CASSPGRANSGNQPQHF.

This clone was counted between two and nine times. The chain is built from TRBV30 and TRBJ2-7; 10 bases map to TRBD2. V lost 3 bases, J lost 3 bases, and 8 bases stayed unmatched. The CDR3 is 15 residues long. Germline CDR1 reads GTSNPN; CDR2 reads SVGIG (reference sequence). The CDR3 reads CAWSRPGTSVYEQYF. As DNA, the CDR3 is TGTGCCTGGAGCAGACCCGGGACTAGCGTCTACGAGCAGTACTTC.

V and J are TRBV5-4 and TRBJ2-2; weak D call: TRBD1 (5 bases). Germline CDR1 reads SGHNT; CDR2 reads YYREEE (reference sequence). The CDR3 sequence is 16 residues long. Trimming removed 4 bases from V and 4 bases from J, with 17 bases in between. The CDR3 here is CASSQGAGRSTGELFF. The CDR3 DNA reads TGTGCCAGCAGCCAAGGGGCAGGGCGGAGCACCGGGGAGCTGTTTTTT.

In its sample, this clone was seen once. This sequence joins TRBV10-2 and TRBJ2-5; D not resolved. In germline, CDR1 is WSHSY, CDR2 SAAADI. This CDR3 has 13 amino acids. Between the trimmed V and J ends, which lost 0 bases and 4 bases, there was a span of 6 bases. CDR3 loop: CASSESTRETQYF. The CDR3 DNA follows: TGCGCCAGCAGTGAGTCTACCAGAGAGACCCAGTACTTC.

In its sample, this clone was seen a few times. The V gene is TRBV9, the J gene TRBJ2-3; 7 bases agree with TRBD2. The CDR3 loop spans 14 amino acids. Looked up from germline, CDR1 is SGDLS and CDR2 is YYNGEE. Unmatched junction bases numbered 5, after V lost 0 bases and J lost 7 bases. In nucleotides, the CDR3 is TGTGCCAGCAGCGTAGGGGGCGGGAGAAATACGCAGTATTTT. As protein: CASSVGGGRNTQYF.

This clone was recorded only once. The J gene is TRBJ1-2, the V gene TRBV6-1; D is possibly TRBD1 (6 bases). CDR3 length: 14 residues. The germline V and J ends were trimmed by 2 bases and 4 bases, with 11 bases remaining between them. Germline V gives CDR1 MNHNS, CDR2 SASEGT. Here the CDR3 DNA reads TGTGCCAGCAGTGAAAGGGGGAATGGCTATGGCTACACCTTC. This codes for CASSERGNGYGYTF.

Ten or more counts support this clone. This sequence joins TRBV28 and TRBJ1-1, with 8 bases identical to TRBD1. V lost 7 bases and J lost 5; bases outside the gene matches: 6. Per the germline V gene, CDR1 is MDHEN and CDR2 is SYDVKM. This CDR3 has 13 amino acids. The CDR3 region is CASMRQGATEAFF. CDR3 sequence (DNA): TGTGCCAGCATGAGGCAGGGGGCAACTGAAGCTTTCTTT. Using reference TRBV28 and TRBJ1-1 for the parts outside the CDR3, the full variable domain is DVKVTQSSRYLVKRTGEKVFLECVQDMDHENMFWYRQDPGLGLRLIYFSYDVKMKEKGDIPEGYSVSREKKERFSLILESASTNQTSMYLCASMRQGATEAFFGQGTRLTVV.